These 10 T cell receptor beta chains came from one sample sequenced in a study of OX40 agonist ivuxolimab in advanced cancers. Receptors were amplified or captured by the immunoSEQ multiplex PCR assay. The table was pulled from immuneACCESS by TCRdb, which kept in-frame rearrangements only. Such tables lose some clones; where checked, under half of the loss comes from unresolved V genes, and the rest has no known cause. Within this sample are about 55,000 clones, with almost 90% of them counted one time only. The ten largest account for 6.9% of the sample. This specimen was CD4+ or CD8+ T cells sorted from blood, taken in a trial of the OX40 agonist ivuxolimab. These receptors all stem from an adult with an advanced solid tumor such as melanoma, head and neck, liver or kidney cancer.

As to this clone: Other DNA sequences in this sample translate to the same CDR3. V is TRBV19 and J is TRBJ1-2; TRBD1 might be the D (6 bases). The CDR3 runs 14 residues. Looked up from germline, CDR1 is LNHDA and CDR2 is SQIVND (reference sequence). The ends were cut back, 5 bases at V and 5 bases at J, with 15 bases in the middle. Here the CDR3 reads CASSRGGTFYGYTF. Written as DNA, the CDR3 is TGTGCCAGTAGTCGAGGGGGTACATTTTATGGCTACACCTTC.

The rearrangement joins TRBV10-1 to TRBJ2-7, with D possibly TRBD2 on 6 matching bases. Trimming stripped 0 bases from V and 1 base from J, with 7 bases between. This CDR3 comprises 14 residues. Germline CDR1 is WNHNN and CDR2 is SYGVQD (reference sequence). This CDR3 is CASSESLASYEQYF. Here the CDR3 DNA reads TGCGCCAGCAGTGAGTCCCTAGCGTCCTACGAGCAGTACTTC.

V gene TRBV28 combines with J gene TRBJ1-2; D unresolved. In germline, CDR1 is MDHEN, CDR2 SYDVKM. The V end lost 2 bases, the J end lost 7 bases, and 14 bases lay between the germline ends. This CDR3 spans 14 amino acids. Written as DNA, the CDR3 is TGTGCCAGCAGTTTAGATCAGGTTGTGAGTGGCTACACCTTC. Protein sequence: CASSLDQVVSGYTF.

The chain combines TRBV19 with TRBJ2-7, with D unclear. V was trimmed by 3 bases and J by 4 bases, leaving 10 bases between them. Germline V lookup: CDR1 LNHDA, CDR2 SQIVND (reference sequence). This CDR3 contains 13 residues. CDR3 residues: CASSMGYGYEQYF. The CDR3 DNA reads as TGTGCCAGTAGTATGGGATATGGGTACGAGCAGTACTTC.

The V call is TRBV5-4, the J call TRBJ2-6; D may be TRBD1 (6 bases). V was pared by 7 bases and J by 0 bases, with 14 bases between. Germline values: CDR1 SGHNT, CDR2 YYREEE (reference sequence). This CDR3 comprises 16 residues. The CDR3 DNA reads as TGTGCCAGCCTCCCTGGGGGCAGCTCTGGGGCCAACGTCCTGACTTTC. Residues: CASLPGGSSGANVLTF.

V gene TRBV9 combines with J gene TRBJ2-1, with TRBD1 matching 8 bases. CDR1 and CDR2 (germline): SGDLS, YYNGEE. Trimming took 2 bases from V and 4 from J; bases not matched to a gene: 5. The CDR3 consists of 15 residues. The DNA of the CDR3 is TGTGCCAGCAGCGTTTGGGACAGGAGTTACAATGAGCAGTTCTTC. It codes for CASSVWDRSYNEQFF.

The sample holds one count of this clone. The chain has TRBV2 and TRBJ2-2, with D perhaps matching TRBD2 (6 bases). Trimming shortened V by 4 bases and J by 8 bases, and 17 bases separated the two germline ends. The CDR3 length is 15 residues. Germline V gene lookup returns CDR1 SNHLY and CDR2 FYNNEI. CDR3 sequence (DNA): TGTGCCAGCAGTGGACGGACGGGGGTTGTTGGGGAGCTGTTTTTT. Translated, it gives CASSGRTGVVGELFF.

This clone showed up just a few times. The CDR3 here is CASVPPGVPNEKLFF. CDR3 nucleotides: TGTGCCAGCGTCCCCCCCGGGGTCCCTAATGAAAAACTGTTTTTT. The V and J genes are TRBV28 and TRBJ1-4; D is unresolved. This CDR3 spans 15 amino acids. Germline V gene sequence: CDR1 MDHEN, CDR2 SYDVKM. Trimming shortened V by 8 bases and J by 3 bases, and 16 bases separated the two germline ends.

The chain joins TRBV5-1 to TRBJ2-6; D is uncertain. Germline V gene data show CDR1 as SGHRS and CDR2 as YFSETQ. V gave up 5 bases and J gave up 4 bases, with 7 bases separating them. The CDR3 runs 13 residues. The CDR3 sequence is CASRSSGANVLTF. The CDR3, as DNA: TGCGCCAGCAGGTCTTCCGGGGCCAACGTCCTGACTTTC. Together with reference TRBV5-1 and TRBJ2-6, the CDR3 gives the full variable domain: KAGVTQTPRYLIKTRGQQVTLSCSPISGHRSVSWYQQTPGQGLQFLFEYFSETQRNKGNFPGRFSGRQFSNSRSEMNVSTLELGDSALYLCASRSSGANVLTFGAGSRLTVL.

The chain joins TRBV29-1 to TRBJ2-2, with D perhaps TRBD1 or TRBD2 (5 bases each). V was shortened by 7 bases and J by 6 bases, with 18 bases between the two germline ends. The CDR3 contains 14 residues. Per the germline V gene, CDR1 is SQVTM and CDR2 is ANQGSEA. The CDR3: CSAGAGGGSGELFF. The CDR3 nucleotides read TGCAGCGCCGGGGCAGGCGGTGGGTCCGGGGAGCTGTTTTTT.